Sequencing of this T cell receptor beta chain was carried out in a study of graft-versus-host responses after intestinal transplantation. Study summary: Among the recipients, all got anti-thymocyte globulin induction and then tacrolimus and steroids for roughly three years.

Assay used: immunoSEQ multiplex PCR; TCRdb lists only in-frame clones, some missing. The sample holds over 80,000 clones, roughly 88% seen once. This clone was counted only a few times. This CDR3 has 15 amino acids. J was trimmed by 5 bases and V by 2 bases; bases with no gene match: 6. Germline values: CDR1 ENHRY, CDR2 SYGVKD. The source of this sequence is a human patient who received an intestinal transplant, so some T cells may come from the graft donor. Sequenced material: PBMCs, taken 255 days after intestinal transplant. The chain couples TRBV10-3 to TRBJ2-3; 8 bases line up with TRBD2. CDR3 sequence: CAISERISGEDTQYF. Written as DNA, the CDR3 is TGTGCCATCAGTGAGCGGATTAGCGGGGAAGATACGCAGTATTTT.